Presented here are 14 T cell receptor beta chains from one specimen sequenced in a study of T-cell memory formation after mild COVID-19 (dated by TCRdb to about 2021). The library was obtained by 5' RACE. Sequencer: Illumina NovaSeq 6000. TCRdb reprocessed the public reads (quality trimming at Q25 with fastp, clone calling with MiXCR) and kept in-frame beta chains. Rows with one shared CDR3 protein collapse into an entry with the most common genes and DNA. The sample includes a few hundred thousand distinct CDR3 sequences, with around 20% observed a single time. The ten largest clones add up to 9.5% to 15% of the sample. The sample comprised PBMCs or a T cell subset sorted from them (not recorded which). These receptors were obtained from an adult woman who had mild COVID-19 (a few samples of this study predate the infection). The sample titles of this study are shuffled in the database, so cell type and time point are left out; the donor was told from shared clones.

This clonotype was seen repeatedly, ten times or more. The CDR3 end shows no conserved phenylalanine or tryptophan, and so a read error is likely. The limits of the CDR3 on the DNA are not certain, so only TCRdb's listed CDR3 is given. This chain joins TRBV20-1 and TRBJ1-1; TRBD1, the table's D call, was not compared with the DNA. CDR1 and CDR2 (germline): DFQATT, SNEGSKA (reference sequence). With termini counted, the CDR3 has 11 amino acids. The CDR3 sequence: CSASVGNRVTV.

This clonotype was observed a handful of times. CDR3 in DNA: TGTGCCAGCAGGGAAGGGCCCGGGGCAGATACGCAGTATTTT. Protein: CASREGPGADTQYF. The chain has TRBV6-5 and TRBJ2-3, with D maybe TRBD2 (5 bases). The V end was cut by 6 bases, the J end by 4 bases, with 14 bases between. The CDR3 covers 14 residues. CDR1 is MNHEY, CDR2 SVGAGI, per germline.

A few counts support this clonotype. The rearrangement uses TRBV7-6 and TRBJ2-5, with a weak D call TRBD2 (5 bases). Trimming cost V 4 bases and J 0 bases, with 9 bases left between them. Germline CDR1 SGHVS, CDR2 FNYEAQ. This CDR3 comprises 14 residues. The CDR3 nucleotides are TGTGCCAGCAGCTATCCGGGATACCAAGAGACCCAGTACTTC. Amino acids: CASSYPGYQETQYF.

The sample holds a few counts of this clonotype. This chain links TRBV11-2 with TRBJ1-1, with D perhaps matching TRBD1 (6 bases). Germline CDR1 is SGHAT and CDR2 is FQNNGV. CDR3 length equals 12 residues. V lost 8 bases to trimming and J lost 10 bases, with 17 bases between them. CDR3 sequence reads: CASGGQRLGAFF. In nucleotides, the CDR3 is TGTGCCAGCGGCGGACAGAGGCTTGGAGCTTTCTTT.

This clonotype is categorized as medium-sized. CDR3 in DNA: TGTGCCAGCAGCCCGGGACAGGGCAATCAGCCCCAGCATTTT. It translates to CASSPGQGNQPQHF. V and J are TRBV7-8 and TRBJ1-5; 8 bases agree with TRBD1. Losses at the gene ends were 5 bases for V and 2 bases for J; bases not matched to a gene: 2. CDR1 SGHVS and CDR2 FQNEAQ come from the germline V gene. CDR3 length: 14 amino acids.

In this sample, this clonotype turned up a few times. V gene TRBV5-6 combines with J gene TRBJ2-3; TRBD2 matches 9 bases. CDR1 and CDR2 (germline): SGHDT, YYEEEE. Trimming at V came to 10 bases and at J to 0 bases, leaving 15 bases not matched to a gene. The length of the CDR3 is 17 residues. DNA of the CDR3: TGTGCCGCAGCTTGGAGGGCGACTAGCGGCAGCACAGATACGCAGTATTTT. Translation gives CAAAWRATSGSTDTQYF.

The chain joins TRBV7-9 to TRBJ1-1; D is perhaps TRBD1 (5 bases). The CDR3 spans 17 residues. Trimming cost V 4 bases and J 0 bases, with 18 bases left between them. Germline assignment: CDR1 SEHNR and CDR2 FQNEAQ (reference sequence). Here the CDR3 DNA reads TGTGCCAGCAGCTCCGGCTCAGGGAGGGGTATGAACACTGAAGCTTTCTTT. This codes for CASSSGSGRGMNTEAFF.

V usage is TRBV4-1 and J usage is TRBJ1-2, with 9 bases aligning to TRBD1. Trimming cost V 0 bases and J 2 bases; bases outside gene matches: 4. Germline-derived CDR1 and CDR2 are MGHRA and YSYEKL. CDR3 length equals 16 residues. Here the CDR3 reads CASSQDQGQGNYGYTF. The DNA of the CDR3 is TGCGCCAGCAGCCAAGATCAGGGACAGGGAAACTATGGCTACACCTTC.

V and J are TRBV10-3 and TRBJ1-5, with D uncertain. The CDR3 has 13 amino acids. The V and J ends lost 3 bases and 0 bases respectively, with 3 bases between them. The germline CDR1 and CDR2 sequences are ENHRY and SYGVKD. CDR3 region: CAISDGSNQPQHF. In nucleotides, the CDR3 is TGTGCCATCAGTGACGGTAGCAATCAGCCCCAGCATTTT.

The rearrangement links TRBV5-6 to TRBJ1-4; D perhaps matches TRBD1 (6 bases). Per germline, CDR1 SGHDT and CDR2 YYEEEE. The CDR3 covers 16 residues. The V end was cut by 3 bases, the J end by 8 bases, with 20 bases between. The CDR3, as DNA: TGTGCCAGCAGCTGGGGGGGCCCCAGGACTCAGGAAAAACTGTTTTTT. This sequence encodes CASSWGGPRTQEKLFF.

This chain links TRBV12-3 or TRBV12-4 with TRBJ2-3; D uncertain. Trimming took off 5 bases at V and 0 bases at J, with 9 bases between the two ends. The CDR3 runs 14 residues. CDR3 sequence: CASSPYGSTDTQYF. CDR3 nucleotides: TGTGCCAGCAGTCCCTACGGAAGCACAGATACGCAGTATTTT.

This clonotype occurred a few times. CDR3 in amino acids: CSARGSDGKLFF. The CDR3 bases are TGCAGTGCTCGGGGGTCTGACGGAAAACTGTTTTTT. The gene calls are TRBV20-1 and TRBJ1-4; a possible D gene is TRBD1 (5 bases). V was cut by 5 bases and J by 10 bases, with 14 bases left in between. The CDR3 spans 12 residues. Germline lookup yields CDR1 DFQATT and CDR2 SNEGSKA (reference sequence).

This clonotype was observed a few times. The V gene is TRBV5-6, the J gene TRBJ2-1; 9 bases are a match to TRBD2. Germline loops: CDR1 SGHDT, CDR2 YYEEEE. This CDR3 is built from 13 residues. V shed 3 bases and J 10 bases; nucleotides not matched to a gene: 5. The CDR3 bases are TGTGCCAGCAGCTCAAAAGCGGGAGGAGAGCAGTTCTTC. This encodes CASSSKAGGEQFF.

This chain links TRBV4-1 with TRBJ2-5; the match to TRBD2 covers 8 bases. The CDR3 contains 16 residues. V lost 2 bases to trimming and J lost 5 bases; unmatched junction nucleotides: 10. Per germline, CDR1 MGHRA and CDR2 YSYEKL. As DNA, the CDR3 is TGCGCCAGCAGCCAAATCGCCAGCGGGGGATCGGAGACCCAGTACTTC. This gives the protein CASSQIASGGSETQYF.